Following are 3 T cell receptor beta chains from one sample sequenced in a study of blood T cell repertoires in COVID-19. Generated by immunoSEQ multiplex PCR, the TCRdb table keeps only in-frame clones and is missing some. The repertoire holds some 190,000 clones, around nine tenths seen once, with roughly 1.6% in the top ten. The sample was peripheral blood. The receptors stem from a man aged 18 to 29 with active or convalescent COVID-19.

This chain joins TRBV7-3 and TRBJ2-1; 7 bases fit TRBD1. This CDR3 has 14 amino acids. J lost 10 bases, V lost 5 bases, and 11 bases had no gene match. Germline-derived CDR1 and CDR2 are SGHTA and FQGTGA. CDR3 bases: TGTGCCAGCAGCGCCAGCTCGACAGGGTCCGAGCAGTTCTTC. Translation: CASSASSTGSEQFF.

CDR3 in DNA: TGCGCCAGCAGCTTGGGCGACAGCGGGAGGCCCGAGACCCAGTACTTC. It is translated as CASSLGDSGRPETQYF. V usage is TRBV5-1 and J usage is TRBJ2-5, with 9 bases that match TRBD2. Germline CDR1 SGHRS, CDR2 YFSETQ. Trimming took 0 bases from V and 5 from J; bases not matched to a gene: 8. This CDR3 has 16 amino acids. Using reference TRBV5-1 and TRBJ2-5 for the parts outside the CDR3, the full variable domain is KAGVTQTPRYLIKTRGQQVTLSCSPISGHRSVSWYQQTPGQGLQFLFEYFSETQRNKGNFPGRFSGRQFSNSRSEMNVSTLELGDSALYLCASSLGDSGRPETQYFGPGTRLLVL.

The DNA for the CDR3 is TGTGCCTGGAATTTACTAGCGGGAGGGGGAGGGGAGACCCAGTACTTC. Protein sequence: CAWNLLAGGGGETQYF. The V and J genes are TRBV30 and TRBJ2-5; TRBD2 matches 13 bases. CDR1 is GTSNPN, CDR2 SVGIG, per germline (reference sequence). The CDR3 contains 16 residues. The V and J ends lost 4 bases and 5 bases, in that order; junction bases with no gene match: 10.